The 31 T cell receptor beta chains presented below share a single source sample, sequenced in a study of cytomegalovirus exposure and HLA in healthy donors. The PCR ran on 60 Vbeta and 13 Jbeta primers. Data came from immunoSEQ multiplex PCR; TCRdb stores just in-frame clones and leaves some out. The table lists 75,000 to 90,000 clones, less than 80% of them singletons. The sample taken for sequencing was PBMCs. These receptors were obtained from a human donor in good health.

The gene calls are TRBV29-1 and TRBJ1-5; no clear D gene. Deletions cut 4 bases from V and 3 bases from J, with 10 bases between. CDR3 length: 13 residues. CDR1 and CDR2 from the germline V gene are SQVTM and ANQGSEA. The CDR3: CSVVVQANQPQHF. In DNA form, the CDR3 reads TGCAGCGTTGTGGTCCAGGCCAATCAGCCCCAGCATTTT.

The rearrangement joins TRBV7-2 to TRBJ1-2, with D possibly matching TRBD1 (5 bases). The CDR3 length is 12 residues. V shed 8 bases and J shed 4 bases, with 11 bases lying between them. CDR1 and CDR2 (germline): SGHTA, FQGNSA. The CDR3 sequence: CASRRQGYGYTF. CDR3 sequence (DNA): TGTGCCAGCCGACGGCAGGGCTATGGCTACACCTTC.

The V gene is TRBV29-1, the J gene TRBJ2-4; D may be TRBD2 (6 bases). CDR3 length equals 13 residues. V was shortened by 4 bases and J by 0 bases, with 7 bases between the two germline ends. CDR1 and CDR2 from the germline V gene are SQVTM and ANQGSEA. In nucleotides, the CDR3 is TGCAGCGTTGCGGGACTAGCCAAAAACATTCAGTACTTC. Translating gives CSVAGLAKNIQYF.

This chain joins TRBV19 and TRBJ2-2; D possibly corresponds to TRBD1 (6 bases). The CDR3 is made up of 13 amino acids. V lost 7 bases to trimming and J lost 7 bases, with 13 bases between them. CDR1 LNHDA and CDR2 SQIVND come from the germline V gene (reference sequence). The CDR3, as DNA: TGTGCCAGTAAGATGACAGGAGACGGGGAGCTGTTTTTT. Protein product: CASKMTGDGELFF. Full variable domain (rest looked up from reference TRBV19 and TRBJ2-2): DGGITQSPKYLFRKEGQNVTLSCEQNLNHDAMYWYRQDPGQGLRLIYYSQIVNDFQKGDIAEGYSVSREKKESFPLTVTSAQKNPTAFYLCASKMTGDGELFFGEGSRLTVL.

This rearrangement joins TRBV15 to TRBJ1-2; D unresolved. V gave up 3 bases and J gave up 2 bases, with 13 bases separating them. The CDR3 contains 15 residues. CDR1 and CDR2 (germline): LNHNV, YYDKDF (reference sequence). The CDR3: CATSRFTERNYGYTF. For the CDR3, the DNA is TGTGCCACCAGCAGGTTTACAGAACGAAACTATGGCTACACCTTC.

The genes are TRBV27 and TRBJ1-5; possible D gene TRBD1, 6 bases. The CDR3 has 15 residues. Germline V gives CDR1 MNHEY, CDR2 SMNVEV (reference sequence). Trimming took off 1 base at V and 0 bases at J, with 7 bases between the two ends. CDR3 amino acids: CASSLYRASNQPQHF. CDR3 coding DNA: TGTGCCAGCAGTTTATACAGGGCTAGCAATCAGCCCCAGCATTTT.

The chain combines TRBV6-6 with TRBJ2-7; TRBD1 agrees at 11 bases. Germline CDR1 is MNHNY and CDR2 is SVGAGI (reference sequence). CDR3 length equals 16 residues. V lost 2 bases to trimming and J lost 0 bases; unmatched junction nucleotides: 3. This CDR3 is CASSYRDRGASYEQYF. CDR3 sequence (DNA): TGTGCCAGCAGTTACCGGGACAGGGGGGCCTCCTACGAGCAGTACTTC.

J is TRBJ1-3 and V is TRBV5-1; possibly TRBD1 for D (5 bases). Trimming shortened V by 4 bases and J by 8 bases, and 22 bases separated the two germline ends. CDR1 is SGHRS, CDR2 YFSETQ, per germline. The length of the CDR3 is 16 residues. CDR3 residues: CASSPVGGLAFDTIYF. As DNA, the CDR3 is TGCGCCAGCAGCCCAGTTGGGGGACTAGCTTTCGACACCATATATTTT.

The V gene is TRBV30, the J gene TRBJ1-1, with D perhaps TRBD1 (5 bases). V dropped 0 bases and J dropped 5 bases, with 10 bases sitting between them. The CDR3 spans 13 residues. CDR1 and CDR2 (germline): GTSNPN, SVGIG (reference sequence). The CDR3 region is CAWSVVGGTEAFF. The CDR3 DNA reads as TGTGCCTGGAGTGTCGTCGGGGGGACTGAAGCTTTCTTT.

The chain recombines TRBV5-1 with TRBJ1-2; D is possibly TRBD1 (5 bases). CDR3 length: 14 residues. V lost 0 bases and J 8 bases, leaving 14 bases between the germline ends. Germline loops: CDR1 SGHRS, CDR2 YFSETQ. CDR3 protein: CASSLGQLAWGYTF. The CDR3, as DNA: TGCGCCAGCAGCTTGGGACAGCTAGCGTGGGGCTACACCTTC.

The J gene is TRBJ2-5, the V gene TRBV5-1; D is perhaps TRBD1 (5 bases). Per germline, CDR1 SGHRS and CDR2 YFSETQ. Trimming removed 1 base at V and 5 bases at J, with 15 bases between. The CDR3 runs 15 residues. CDR3 coding DNA: TGCGCCAGCAGCTTGTGGGGCGGTTCGGAGGAGACCCAGTACTTC. Protein product: CASSLWGGSEETQYF. The variable domain in full, completed from reference TRBV5-1 and TRBJ2-5, reads KAGVTQTPRYLIKTRGQQVTLSCSPISGHRSVSWYQQTPGQGLQFLFEYFSETQRNKGNFPGRFSGRQFSNSRSEMNVSTLELGDSALYLCASSLWGGSEETQYFGPGTRLLVL.

The chain is built from TRBV9 and TRBJ2-3; possible D gene TRBD2, 5 bases. V lost 0 bases to trimming and J lost 1 base, with 12 bases between them. The length of the CDR3 is 16 residues. Germline V gene lookup returns CDR1 SGDLS and CDR2 YYNGEE. CDR3 amino acids: CASSVAPEEGTDTQYF. CDR3 coding DNA: TGTGCCAGCAGCGTAGCCCCTGAGGAGGGCACAGATACGCAGTATTTT. Based on the CDR3 plus reference TRBV9 and TRBJ2-3, the full variable domain is DSGVTQTPKHLITATGQRVTLRCSPRSGDLSVYWYQQSLDQGLQFLIQYYNGEERAKGNILERFSAQQFPDLHSELNLSSLELGDSALYFCASSVAPEEGTDTQYFGPGTRLTVL.

This clone was seen a handful of times. This chain joins TRBV6-1 and TRBJ2-6; no definite D call. CDR3 length: 13 residues. Germline V CDR1 and CDR2: MNHNS, SASEGT. The V and J ends lost 9 bases and 0 bases respectively, with 6 bases between them. The CDR3 sequence is CASTFSGANVLTF. CDR3 DNA: TGTGCCAGTACATTCTCTGGGGCCAACGTCCTGACTTTC.

This clone was recorded a few times. V is TRBV6-6 and J is TRBJ1-2; 7 bases are a match to TRBD1. V lost 5 bases to trimming and J lost 6 bases; unmatched junction nucleotides: 9. Germline V gene sequence: CDR1 MNHNY, CDR2 SVGAGI (reference sequence). This CDR3 comprises 14 residues. The CDR3 nucleotides read TGTGCCAGCAGTCTCCTAGGGCAGGGGGATGGCTACACCTTC. Residues: CASSLLGQGDGYTF.

This chain joins TRBV14 and TRBJ1-2, with a weak D call TRBD1 (5 bases). The CDR3 totals 14 residues. Deletions cut 2 bases from V and 7 bases from J, with 14 bases between. Germline lookup yields CDR1 SGHDN and CDR2 FVKESK. CDR3 DNA: TGTGCCAGCAGCCAATTTCAGGGAAGGGGTGGCTACACCTTC. Its protein is CASSQFQGRGGYTF.

This sequence joins TRBV9 and TRBJ2-7; 12 bases map to TRBD2. CDR3 size: 16 residues. CDR1 is SGDLS and CDR2 is YYNGEE in the germline V gene. V trimming: 0 bases; J trimming: 1 base; junction bases outside the gene matches: 2. CDR3 sequence reads: CASSVASGGASYEQYF. CDR3 nucleotides: TGTGCCAGCAGCGTAGCTAGCGGGGGGGCATCCTACGAGCAGTACTTC.

V gene TRBV2 combines with J gene TRBJ2-5, with 10 positions matching TRBD2. The CDR3 sequence is 15 residues long. CDR1 SNHLY and CDR2 FYNNEI come from the germline V gene. V was clipped by 8 bases and J by 3 bases; unmatched bases: 9. The CDR3 DNA sequence: TGTGCCAGCCGAGTACTAGCGGGGAATGAAGAGACCCAGTACTTC. Translated: CASRVLAGNEETQYF.

This CDR3 is CASSEGPDMLGNTIYF. The CDR3 DNA reads TGTGCCAGCAGTGAGGGTCCCGACATGCTTGGAAACACCATATATTTT. This chain links TRBV6-1 with TRBJ1-3, with D unclear. The CDR3 contains 16 residues. With 3 bases removed from V and 3 bases from J, the gap between germline ends came to 15 bases. Germline CDR1 reads MNHNS; CDR2 reads SASEGT.

The rearrangement links TRBV4-3 to TRBJ2-1; 7 bases fit TRBD1. This CDR3 comprises 17 residues. Germline loops: CDR1 LGHNA, CDR2 YSLEER. V lost 0 bases, J lost 0 bases, and 5 bases stayed unmatched. The CDR3 is CASSQEVGGLSYNEQFF. The CDR3 region has the DNA TGCGCCAGCAGCCAAGAGGTAGGGGGCCTCTCCTACAATGAGCAGTTCTTC.

The count of this clone is one. The chain uses TRBV2 and TRBJ1-4; D remains unclear. This CDR3 spans 14 amino acids. Germline CDR1 is SNHLY and CDR2 is FYNNEI. V lost 6 bases to trimming and J lost 1 base, with 9 bases between them. The CDR3 DNA reads as TGTGCCAGCAGAATTGAGAGAACTAATGAAAAACTGTTTTTT. Translation: CASRIERTNEKLFF.

The V gene is TRBV11-1, the J gene TRBJ2-1; 9 positions match TRBD1. CDR1 is SGHAT, CDR2 FQDESV, per germline (reference sequence). The V and J ends lost 4 bases and 6 bases, in that order; junction bases with no gene match: 7. This CDR3 is built from 15 residues. In DNA form, the CDR3 reads TGTGCCAGCAGCTCCCGGACAGGGGTGACCAATGAGCAGTTCTTC. Protein sequence: CASSSRTGVTNEQFF.

The V gene is TRBV19, the J gene TRBJ1-3, with D unclear. Trimming cost V 3 bases and J 7 bases, with 16 bases left between them. This CDR3 spans 15 amino acids. Germline-derived CDR1 and CDR2 are LNHDA and SQIVND (reference sequence). CDR3 residues: CASSIPGRVSNTIYF. CDR3 sequence (DNA): TGTGCCAGTAGTATCCCGGGTCGGGTTTCGAACACCATATATTTT.

The chain joins TRBV2 to TRBJ1-5; maybe TRBD1 (5 bases). CDR1 and CDR2 from the germline V gene are SNHLY and FYNNEI. The length of the CDR3 is 16 residues. The V and J ends lost 3 bases and 5 bases respectively, with 17 bases between them. The CDR3 DNA reads TGTGCCAGCAGTGACGGGAGGGGCGCGTTCTATCAGCCCCAGCATTTT. Encoded protein: CASSDGRGAFYQPQHF.

This clone has more than one count but fewer than ten. This chain joins TRBV4-1 and TRBJ2-7, with TRBD2 as a possible D gene (5 bases). CDR3 size: 17 residues. With 1 base removed from V and 0 bases from J, the gap between germline ends came to 16 bases. Germline lookup yields CDR1 MGHRA and CDR2 YSYEKL. The CDR3 DNA sequence: TGCGCCAGCAGCCAAGTTCTTCGGGGAACAAGCTCCTACGAGCAGTACTTC. Protein product: CASSQVLRGTSSYEQYF.

CDR3 region: CASRAGTGAHGELFF. The CDR3 region has the DNA TGTGCCAGCAGGGCCGGGACAGGGGCGCACGGGGAGCTGTTTTTT. The chain is built from TRBV6-5 and TRBJ2-2; 10 nucleotides align to TRBD1. The CDR3 is made up of 15 amino acids. Germline-derived CDR1 and CDR2 are MNHEY and SVGAGI. The V and J ends lost 6 bases and 7 bases, in that order; junction bases with no gene match: 8.

The chain combines TRBV4-3 with TRBJ1-2; 10 bases line up with TRBD1. The CDR3 is 16 amino acids. Germline-derived CDR1 and CDR2 are LGHNA and YSLEER. J gave up 8 bases and V 2 bases, and 11 bases lay outside the gene matches. CDR3 sequence reads: CASSQSTGGVLGGYTF. The CDR3 nucleotides are TGCGCCAGCAGCCAATCGACAGGGGGCGTTCTCGGGGGCTACACCTTC.

The gene calls are TRBV7-8 and TRBJ1-6; 7 bases are a match to TRBD1. From germline, CDR1 is SGHVS and CDR2 FQNEAQ. The CDR3 runs to 15 residues. The V segment lost 6 bases and the J segment 7 bases; nucleotides outside the gene matches: 9. The CDR3 sequence is CASRATGDRNSPLHF. The CDR3 nucleotides are TGTGCCAGCAGAGCCACAGGGGACCGGAATTCACCCCTCCACTTT.

The rearrangement links TRBV29-1 to TRBJ2-7; 12 nucleotides align to TRBD2. The CDR3 is 15 residues long. V gave up 3 bases and J gave up 5 bases; unmatched junction bases: 8. The V gene's germline CDR1 is SQVTM and CDR2 ANQGSEA. The CDR3 DNA follows: TGCAGCGTTGATCTAGCGGGGGGGCCGGGGAACGAGCAGTACTTC. This translates into CSVDLAGGPGNEQYF.

CDR3 sequence reads: CASSLGAGEEEQYF. CDR3 nucleotide sequence: TGCGCCAGCAGCTTAGGGGCAGGGGAAGAAGAGCAGTACTTC. This chain uses TRBV5-1 with TRBJ2-7; tentatively, D is TRBD1 (6 bases). V was clipped by 2 bases and J by 7 bases, with 16 bases between them. The CDR3 contains 14 residues. Per germline, CDR1 SGHRS and CDR2 YFSETQ.

V usage is TRBV7-2 and J usage is TRBJ2-7; 10 bases agree with TRBD2. The germline CDR1 and CDR2 sequences are SGHTA and FQGNSA. This CDR3 contains 15 residues. V lost 4 bases to trimming and J lost 5 bases; unmatched junction nucleotides: 8. The CDR3 loop reads CASSSLSGGSDEQYF. The CDR3, as DNA: TGTGCCAGCAGCTCCCTTAGCGGGGGGTCTGACGAGCAGTACTTC.

The chain joins TRBV7-2 to TRBJ2-1; 11 bases agree with TRBD2. Germline loops: CDR1 SGHTA, CDR2 FQGNSA. The V gene end was trimmed by 5 bases and the J gene end by 4 bases; junction bases not matched to a gene: 10. CDR3 length: 17 residues. The CDR3 reads CASSRRIAGGLYNEQFF. Here the CDR3 DNA reads TGTGCCAGCAGCCGCCGGATAGCGGGGGGGCTGTACAATGAGCAGTTCTTC. Based on the CDR3 plus reference TRBV7-2 and TRBJ2-1, the full variable domain is GAGVSQSPSNKVTEKGKDVELRCDPISGHTALYWYRQSLGQGLEFLIYFQGNSAPDKSGLPSDRFSAERTGGSVSTLTIQRTQQEDSAVYLCASSRRIAGGLYNEQFFGPGTRLTVL.